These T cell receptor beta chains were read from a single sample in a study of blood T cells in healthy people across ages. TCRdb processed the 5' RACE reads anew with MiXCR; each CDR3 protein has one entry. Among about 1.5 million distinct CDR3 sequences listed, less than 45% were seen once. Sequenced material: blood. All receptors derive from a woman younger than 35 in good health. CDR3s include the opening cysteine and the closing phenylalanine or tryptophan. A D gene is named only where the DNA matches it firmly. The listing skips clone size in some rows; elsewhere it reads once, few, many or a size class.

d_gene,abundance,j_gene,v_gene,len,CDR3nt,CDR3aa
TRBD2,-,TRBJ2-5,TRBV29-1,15,TGCAGCGTGTCGCTGGGAGCGGGAGGCGGAGAGACCCAGTACTTC,CSVSLGAGGGETQYF
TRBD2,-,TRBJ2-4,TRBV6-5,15,TGTGCCAGCAGTTACTCGACTAGCTACCCTTGGGAGCAGTACTTC,CASSYSTSYPWEQYF
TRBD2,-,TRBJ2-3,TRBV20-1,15,TGCAGTGCTCTAGGACTAGCGGGGGACACAGATACGCAGTATTTT,CSALGLAGDTDTQYF
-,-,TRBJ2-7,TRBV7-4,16,TGTGCCAGCAGCTGGTTGTGGGGAAGTCACTCCTACGAGCAGTACTTC,CASSWLWGSHSYEQYF
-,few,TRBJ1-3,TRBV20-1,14,TGCAGTGCTAGACGGGGCAGCTCTGGAAACACCATATATTTT,CSARRGSSGNTIYF
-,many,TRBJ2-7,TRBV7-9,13,TGTGCCAGCAGCTTAGGATCGTTCTACGAGCAGTACTTC,CASSLGSFYEQYF
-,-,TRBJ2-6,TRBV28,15,TGTGCCAGCAGTGGGACTTTCGCTGGGGCCAACGTCCTGACTTTC,CASSGTFAGANVLTF
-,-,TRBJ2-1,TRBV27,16,TGTGCCAGCAGTTTTTTGGGGAACCTCTCCTACAATGAGCAGTTCTTC,CASSFLGNLSYNEQFF
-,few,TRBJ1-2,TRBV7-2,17,TGTGCCAGCAGCTTAGCGCTCGCCGCCGACTATAACTATGGCTACACCTTC,CASSLALAADYNYGYTF
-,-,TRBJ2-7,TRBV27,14,TGTGCCAGCAGTTTATCAGCAGTAGCCTACGAGCAGTACTTC,CASSLSAVAYEQYF
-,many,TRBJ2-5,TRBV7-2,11,TGTGCCAGCAGCTTAGGGGGGACCCAGTACTTC,CASSLGGTQYF
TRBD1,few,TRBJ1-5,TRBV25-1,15,TGTGCCAGCAGTGGATCAGGGACAGGGAATCTGCCCCAGCATTTT,CASSGSGTGNLPQHF
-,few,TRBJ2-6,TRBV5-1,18,TGCGCCAGCAGCTTGGAGGGGGTAGGACCCTCTGGGGCCAACGTCCTGACTTTC,CASSLEGVGPSGANVLTF
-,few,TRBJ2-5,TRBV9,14,TGTGCCAGCAGCGACAGGGATATCCAAGAGACCCAGTACTTC,CASSDRDIQETQYF
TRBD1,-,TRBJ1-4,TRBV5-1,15,TGCGCCAGCAGCTTGGCAGGACAGGGAGGTGAAAAACTGTTTTTT,CASSLAGQGGEKLFF
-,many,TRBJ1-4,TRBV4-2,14,TGTGCCAGCAGCCAAGTGCCGGGTCGGGAAAAACTGTTTTTT,CASSQVPGREKLFF
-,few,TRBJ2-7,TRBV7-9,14,TGTGCCAGCAGCTTAGTTGCCCTCTCCTACGAGCAGTACTTC,CASSLVALSYEQYF
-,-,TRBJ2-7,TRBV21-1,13,TGTGCCAGCAGCTGGGGCAGGGGCTGCGAGCAGTACTTC,CASSWGRGCEQYF
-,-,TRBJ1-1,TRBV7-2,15,TGTGCCAGCAGCCGCCTTAGGCAAATGAACACTGAAGCTTTCTTT,CASSRLRQMNTEAFF
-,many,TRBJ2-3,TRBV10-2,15,TGCGCCAGCAGTGGACGCGGACGGAACACAGATACGCAGTATTTT,CASSGRGRNTDTQYF
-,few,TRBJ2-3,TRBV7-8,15,TGTGCCAGCAGCTTAGTCAGGGATCGATTAGATACGCAGTATTTT,CASSLVRDRLDTQYF
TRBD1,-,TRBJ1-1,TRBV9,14,TGTGCCAGCAGCGCGACAGGGGACTACACTGAAGCTTTCTTT,CASSATGDYTEAFF
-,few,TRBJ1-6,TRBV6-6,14,TGTGCCAGTAGCGGCGCAGGGAGGCATTCACCCCTCCACTTT,CASSGAGRHSPLHF